The TCR beta chain described here comes from a study of T cells after yellow fever vaccination. This clonotype has a count of ten or more. Each CDR3 protein is one row after TCRdb ran MiXCR on the 5' RACE reads. The sample lists 300,000 or so distinct CDR3 sequences; 3% to 4.5% were seen once. V was shortened by 1 base and J by 5 bases, with 11 bases between the two germline ends. The CDR3 consists of 14 residues. In germline, CDR1 is LGHNA, CDR2 YSLEER. Sequenced here: PBMCs, sampled 5 days after the yellow fever booster vaccination. This sequence was found in a man aged 18 to 29 who received the YFV17D yellow fever vaccine. The V call is TRBV4-3, the J call TRBJ1-1; TRBD1 is a possible D gene (6 bases). CDR3 DNA sequence: TGCGCCAGCAGCCAAGGGGCCAGGGGAACTGAAGCTTTCTTT. Translating it yields CASSQGARGTEAFF.